This is a list of T cell receptor beta chains from one sample in a study of blood T cells in healthy people across ages. TCRdb analysed the 5' RACE reads with MiXCR anew, one entry per CDR3 protein. The data contain about 570,000 distinct CDR3 sequences, 27% of them singletons. The sample was blood. The receptors shown here come from a woman in her 70s in good health. Both conserved end residues are part of each CDR3. A D gene is named only where the DNA matches it firmly. Rows give clone size only sometimes, using once, few, many, or a class for an expanded clone.

. TRBJ2-6 few TRBV4-3 CASRNSGVTKSGANVLTF TGCGCCAGCCGAAACTCCGGGGTAACTAAGTCTGGGGCCAACGTCCTGACTTTC
. TRBJ1-2 . TRBV7-2 CASSPQGTIYGYTF TGTGCCAGCAGCCCTCAAGGGACGATCTATGGCTACACCTTC
TRBD1 TRBJ1-2 few TRBV18 CASSPFGTEYGYTF TGTGCCAGCTCACCATTCGGGACAGAGTATGGCTACACCTTC
. TRBJ2-7 . TRBV12-3/TRBV12-4 CVSSNGVHEQYF TGTGTCAGCAGTAACGGTGTGCACGAGCAGTACTTC
. TRBJ1-5 . TRBV4-2 CASSLHGDSNQPQHF TGTGCCAGCAGCCTTCACGGGGATAGCAATCAGCCCCAGCATTTT
. TRBJ2-7 . TRBV11-3 CASSLDQAAGFAYEQYF TGTGCCAGCAGCTTAGATCAGGCCGCGGGGTTCGCCTACGAGCAGTACTTC
. TRBJ2-7 few TRBV20-1 CSARDDQGPSYEQYF TGCAGTGCTAGAGATGACCAGGGACCTAGCTACGAGCAGTACTTC
. TRBJ1-1 . TRBV5-1 CASSFQTGSLNTEAFF TGCGCCAGCAGCTTCCAAACAGGGTCATTGAACACTGAAGCTTTCTTT
TRBD2 TRBJ2-3 . TRBV18 CASSPTKLAGDKRTQYF TGTGCCAGCTCACCGACCAAACTAGCGGGGGACAAACGTACGCAGTATTTT
TRBD2 TRBJ2-1 . TRBV5-6 CASSFLSGGQYNEQFF TGTGCCAGCAGCTTCCTTAGCGGGGGGCAATACAATGAGCAGTTCTTC
. TRBJ2-5 . TRBV15 CATSNDVETQYF TGTGCCACCAGCAATGACGTGGAGACCCAGTACTTC
. TRBJ2-7 . TRBV19 CATEGVLYEQYF TGTGCCACCGAGGGGGTCCTCTACGAGCAGTACTTC